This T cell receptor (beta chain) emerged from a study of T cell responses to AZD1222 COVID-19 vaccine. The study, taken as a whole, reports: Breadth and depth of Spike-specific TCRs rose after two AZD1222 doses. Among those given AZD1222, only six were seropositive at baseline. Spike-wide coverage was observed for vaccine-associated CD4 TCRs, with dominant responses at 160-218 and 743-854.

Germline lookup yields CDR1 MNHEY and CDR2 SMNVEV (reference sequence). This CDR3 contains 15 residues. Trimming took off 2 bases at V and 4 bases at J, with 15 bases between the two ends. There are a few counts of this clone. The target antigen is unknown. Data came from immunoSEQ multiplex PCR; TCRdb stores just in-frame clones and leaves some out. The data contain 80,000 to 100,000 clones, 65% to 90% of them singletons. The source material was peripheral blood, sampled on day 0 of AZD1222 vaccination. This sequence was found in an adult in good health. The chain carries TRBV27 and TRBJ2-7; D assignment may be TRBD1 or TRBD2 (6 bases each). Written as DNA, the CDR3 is TGTGCCAGCAGTTTAAACGCCGGGGGCGCTTACGAGCAGTACTTC. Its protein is CASSLNAGGAYEQYF.